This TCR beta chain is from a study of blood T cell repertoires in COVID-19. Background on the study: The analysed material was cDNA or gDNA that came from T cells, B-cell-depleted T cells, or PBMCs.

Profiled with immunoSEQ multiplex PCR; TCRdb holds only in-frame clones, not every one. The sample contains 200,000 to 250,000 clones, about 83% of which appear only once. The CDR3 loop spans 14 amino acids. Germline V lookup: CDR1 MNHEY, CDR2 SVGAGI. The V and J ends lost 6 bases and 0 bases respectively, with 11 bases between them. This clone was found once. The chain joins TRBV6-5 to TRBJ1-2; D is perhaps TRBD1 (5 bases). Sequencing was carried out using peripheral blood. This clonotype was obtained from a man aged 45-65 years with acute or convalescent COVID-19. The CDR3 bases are TGTGCCAGCAGCAAGACAGCTTCTAACTATGGCTACACCTTC. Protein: CASSKTASNYGYTF.